Given below is one T cell receptor (beta chain) in context. What it recognizes is unknown. Measured with immunoSEQ multiplex PCR; TCRdb has only the in-frame clones, and not every one. The sample holds under 75,000 clones, about 97% seen once. These data belong to a study of cytomegalovirus exposure and HLA in healthy donors. The study, taken as a whole, reports: High sensitivity and specificity were reportedly achieved when the classifier diagnosed cytomegalovirus status. Subsequent analysis showed first-cohort TCR clusters tending to co-occur in around 130 validation repertoires. Cytomegalovirus association was listed for 164 TCR beta chains.

The donors were part of the approximately 120-subject validation cohort, which stood apart from the roughly 700-subject first cohort. Germline V CDR1 and CDR2: MNHNS, SASEGT. The V and J ends lost 1 base and 8 bases, in that order; junction bases with no gene match: 6. CDR3 length: 16 amino acids. Sequencing was done on a sample of PBMCs. The chain joins TRBV6-1 to TRBJ1-4, with 11 nucleotides matching TRBD1. This clonotype was obtained from a woman between 18 and 29 years old in good health and CMV-seropositive. This chain's CDR3 is CASSEGTGGGGEKLFF. DNA of the CDR3: TGTGCCAGCAGTGAAGGGACAGGGGGCGGAGGCGAAAAACTGTTTTTT.